This T cell receptor beta chain is from a study of early T cells in non-severe SARS-CoV-2 infection. V was clipped by 7 bases and J by 9 bases; unmatched bases: 15. The CDR3 loop spans 15 amino acids. CDR1 is MNHEY and CDR2 is SMNVEV in the germline V gene (reference sequence). Attached unique molecular identifiers marked individual cDNA molecules. TCRdb reprocessed the 5' RACE reads via MiXCR and lists one record per CDR3 protein. The data contain 30,000 to 40,000 distinct CDR3 sequences, roughly 7.1% of them singletons. The V call is TRBV27, the J call TRBJ2-1; TRBD2 agrees at 7 bases. Material: whole blood, obtained at baseline. The clonotype comes from an adult who was a healthcare worker with PCR-confirmed SARS-CoV-2 infection or an uninfected control (not recorded which). CDR3 coding DNA: TGTGCCAGCACTCCAAGGGTACTAGCGAGGGGTGAGCAGTTCTTC. Its translation: CASTPRVLARGEQFF.